These T cell receptor beta chains were read from a single sample in a study of early T cells in non-severe SARS-CoV-2 infection. TCRdb re-analysed the 5' RACE reads in MiXCR, keeping a single row per CDR3 protein. The sample contains about 61,000 distinct CDR3 sequences, 9.5% to 15% of which appear only once. This material consisted of whole blood, taken at baseline. Receptor source: an adult who was a healthcare worker with PCR-confirmed SARS-CoV-2 infection or an uninfected control (not recorded which). The donor label of this sample is uncertain. Both conserved end residues are part of each CDR3. The D gene is left open where the match is weak. Size tells how often a clone was seen (once, few, many) or the class of an expanded clone, and some rows leave it out.

v_gene	d_gene	j_gene	abundance	CDR3aa	CDR3nt
TRBV12-3/TRBV12-4	TRBD1	TRBJ1-1	many	CASSLRFDRGNTEAFF	TGTGCCAGCAGTTTGAGGTTTGACAGGGGTAACACTGAAGCTTTCTTT
TRBV18	TRBD2	TRBJ2-4	few	CASSQTRLAGDNIQYF	TGTGCCAGCTCACAGACTCGACTAGCGGGTGACAACATTCAGTACTTC
TRBV20-1	-	TRBJ2-3	-	CSARTVLDYTSTDTQYF	TGCAGTGCTAGAACAGTATTGGACTACACTAGCACAGATACGCAGTATTTT
TRBV9	TRBD2	TRBJ2-3	-	CASSTTGGTSGGKAADTQYF	TGTGCCAGCAGCACAACAGGTGGGACTAGCGGGGGAAAGGCCGCAGATACGCAGTATTTT
TRBV4-2	-	TRBJ1-5	-	CASSLRVRDQPQHF	TGTGCCAGCAGCCTTCGGGTTAGGGATCAGCCCCAGCATTTT
TRBV20-1	TRBD1	TRBJ1-4	few	CSVGQGATNEKLFF	TGCAGTGTCGGACAGGGGGCAACTAATGAAAAACTGTTTTTT
TRBV20-1	TRBD2	TRBJ2-5	-	CSARGLAGGFETQYF	TGCAGTGCTAGAGGGCTTGCGGGGGGATTCGAGACCCAGTACTTC
TRBV20-1	-	TRBJ2-4	few	CSARGILAKNIQYF	TGCAGTGCTAGAGGGATACTAGCCAAAAACATTCAGTACTTC
TRBV6-6	-	TRBJ1-1	many	CASSYWGTDSAFF	TGTGCCAGCAGTTACTGGGGGACTGATTCGGCTTTCTTT
TRBV6-5	TRBD1	TRBJ1-1	-	CASSYSTGVDEAFF	TGTGCCAGCAGTTACTCGACAGGGGTGGATGAAGCTTTCTTT
TRBV6-2/TRBV6-3	-	TRBJ2-2	few	CATEERNTGELFF	TGTGCCACCGAGGAGCGGAACACCGGGGAGCTGTTTTTT
TRBV7-3	TRBD1	TRBJ2-1	few	CASSFGTGLQNEQFF	TGTGCCAGCAGCTTTGGGACAGGGTTGCAGAATGAGCAGTTCTTC
TRBV19	TRBD2	TRBJ2-3	-	CASSNPTSVTDTQYF	TGTGCCAGTAGTAACCCCACTAGCGTGACAGATACGCAGTATTTT
TRBV5-4	-	TRBJ2-3	few	CASSLGVDTQYF	TGTGCCAGCAGCTTGGGGGTAGATACGCAGTATTTT
TRBV18	-	TRBJ2-2	-	CASSPRVRQYTGELFF	TGTGCCAGCTCACCAAGAGTGCGGCAGTACACCGGGGAGCTGTTTTTT
TRBV2	-	TRBJ2-5	few	CASSDSPETQYF	TGTGCCAGCAGTGACAGTCCGGAGACCCAGTACTTC
TRBV25-1	-	TRBJ2-4	-	CASSESGGRGENIQYF	TGTGCCAGCAGTGAATCCGGGGGTCGGGGAGAAAACATTCAGTACTTC
TRBV6-1	TRBD2	TRBJ2-3	once	CASSESVRFRGGSADTQYF	TGTGCCAGCAGTGAATCGGTCCGCTTCCGCGGGGGGTCAGCAGATACGCAGTATTTT
TRBV2	-	TRBJ2-5	few	CVSSFAETQYF	TGTGTCAGCTCCTTTGCGGAGACCCAGTACTTC
TRBV20-1	TRBD1	TRBJ2-3	-	CSAKIGTASTDTQYF	TGCAGTGCAAAGATAGGGACAGCCAGCACAGATACGCAGTATTTT
TRBV3-1	-	TRBJ2-3	-	CASSQDRVAGLDTQYF	TGTGCCAGCAGCCAAGATAGGGTGGCAGGTTTAGATACGCAGTATTTT
TRBV7-6	-	TRBJ2-5	-	CASSSGTGIQETQYF	TGTGCCAGCAGCTCCGGGACCGGAATCCAAGAGACCCAGTACTTC
TRBV5-5	TRBD2	TRBJ2-3	-	CASSPDKGLAGRDTQYF	TGTGCCAGCAGCCCGGACAAGGGACTAGCGGGGAGAGATACGCAGTATTTT
TRBV6-6	-	TRBJ1-1	-	CASSQYPMNTEAFF	TGTGCCAGCAGCCAATATCCCATGAACACTGAAGCTTTCTTT
TRBV4-1	-	TRBJ2-2	-	CASSQSAAGNTGELFF	TGCGCCAGCAGCCAGTCGGCGGCGGGGAACACCGGGGAGCTGTTTTTT
TRBV18	-	TRBJ1-5	-	CASSHSVGQPQHF	TGTGCCAGCTCCCACTCCGTGGGGCAGCCCCAGCATTTT
TRBV5-1	TRBD1	TRBJ1-3	-	CASSLGDRVGGNTIYF	TGCGCCAGCAGCTTGGGGGACAGGGTTGGAGGAAACACCATATATTTT
TRBV11-2	TRBD2	TRBJ2-5	-	CASKSQRGATGQTQYF	TGTGCCAGCAAGTCGCAGCGGGGGGCAACAGGGCAGACCCAGTACTTC
TRBV5-1	TRBD1	TRBJ2-6	-	CASSRTGESSGANVLTF	TGCGCCAGCAGCAGGACAGGGGAGAGCTCTGGGGCCAACGTCCTGACTTTC
TRBV4-2	TRBD1	TRBJ1-2	few	CASSPGEGALAYGYTF	TGTGCCAGCAGTCCCGGGGAGGGGGCGCTTGCGTATGGCTACACCTTC
TRBV25-1	-	TRBJ2-5	many	CASSAKGETQYF	TGTGCCAGCAGTGCGAAAGGAGAGACCCAGTACTTC
TRBV5-4	TRBD2	TRBJ2-1	many	CASSFGTSHNEQFF	TGTGCCAGCAGCTTTGGGACTAGCCACAATGAGCAGTTCTTC
TRBV2	-	TRBJ2-1	many	CASSYYNEQFF	TGTGCCAGCAGCTACTACAATGAGCAGTTCTTC
TRBV5-6	-	TRBJ1-2	-	CASSLVGDGRNYGYTF	TGTGCCAGCAGCTTGGTAGGTGACGGGAGGAACTATGGCTACACCTTC
TRBV20-1	-	TRBJ1-5	many	CSARDSRTTNQPQHF	TGCAGTGCTAGAGATTCCCGGACAACGAATCAGCCCCAGCATTTT
TRBV14	-	TRBJ1-6	few	CASSQDRRGTSPLHF	TGTGCCAGCAGCCAAGATCGGCGGGGGACTTCACCCCTCCACTTT
TRBV6-6	TRBD1	TRBJ1-1	-	CASSYRGQGDTEAFF	TGTGCCAGCAGTTACAGAGGTCAGGGGGACACTGAAGCTTTCTTT
TRBV12-3/TRBV12-4	TRBD1	TRBJ1-1	-	CASTTRLTGAKAFF	TGTGCCAGCACAACGAGATTAACAGGGGCGAAGGCTTTCTTT
TRBV18	TRBD1	TRBJ2-5	many	CASSRDRGQETQYF	TGTGCCAGCTCACGGGACAGGGGACAAGAGACCCAGTACTTC